This TCR beta chain was sequenced in a study of graft-versus-host responses after intestinal transplantation. This CDR3 has 12 amino acids. Trimming removed 7 bases from V and 7 bases from J, with 10 bases in between. Germline V gives CDR1 LNHDA, CDR2 SQIVND (reference sequence). Method: immunoSEQ multiplex PCR; TCRdb's copy keeps in-frame clones and lacks some. The sample includes 10,000 to 15,000 clones, around 30% of them seen just once. Points from the study as a whole: Individuals carrying graft-donor T cell macrochimerism showed high graft-versus-host to host-versus-graft clonal ratios in allografts.

Plates contained around 200,000 CFSE-labeled responder cells and around 200,000 irradiated, violet-dye-labeled stimulator cells. The chain has TRBV19 and TRBJ2-2; no clear D gene. The sample in question was alloreactive CD8+ T cells from a mixed lymphocyte reaction culture, obtained before intestinal transplant. Subset given: CFSE-low proliferating T cells sorted from roughly 6-day pre-transplant mixed lymphocyte reaction (GvH or HvG direction). This clonotype was obtained from a human patient who received an intestinal transplant. CDR3 DNA sequence: TGTGCCAGTAAAAGTGACGGCGGGGAGCTGTTTTTT. Its translation is CASKSDGGELFF. Based on the CDR3 plus reference TRBV19 and TRBJ2-2, the full variable domain is DGGITQSPKYLFRKEGQNVTLSCEQNLNHDAMYWYRQDPGQGLRLIYYSQIVNDFQKGDIAEGYSVSREKKESFPLTVTSAQKNPTAFYLCASKSDGGELFFGEGSRLTVL.